The sample holds many counts of the clone carrying this TCR beta chain. The data derive from a study of neurological immune-mediated disorders. The CDR3 runs to 14 residues. Germline values: CDR1 ENHRY, CDR2 SYGVKD. V shed 2 bases and J shed 4 bases, with 6 bases lying between them. TCRdb redid the calling of the 5' RACE reads with MiXCR, one entry per CDR3 protein. Here the sample spans 25,000 to 35,000 distinct CDR3 sequences, more than 1.3% being singletons. The clonotype originates from a woman under 40 with multiple sclerosis. The gene calls are TRBV10-3 and TRBJ1-6; D remains ambiguous. Sequenced sample: PBMCs. The CDR3 reads CAISETAYNSPLHF. CDR3 nucleotide sequence: TGTGCCATCAGTGAGACAGCGTATAATTCACCCCTCCACTTT.